This TCR beta chain came from a study of shared clonotypes between healthy human individuals. General study findings and limits: Though the depth was large, rarefaction showed that sorted-subset sequencing was incomplete. Shared clonotypes across all four donors exceeded non-shared ones in generation probability.

Remarks on this clone: The antigen is undetermined.

Trimming took 0 bases from V and 1 from J, leaving 4 bases between them. The CDR3 covers 13 residues. CDR1 and CDR2 (germline): SGHNT, YYREEE (reference sequence). Those who donated, Caucasian adults without exception, all lived in Nashville, Tennessee. Deep was the level used in running the assay. The assay was immunoSEQ multiplex PCR, and TCRdb's table has in-frame clones only and misses some. The sample yields hundreds of thousands of clones, roughly 72% seen once. Specimen: memory CD4+ T cells sorted from blood. Subset here: CD45RA-negative fraction. The sequence was obtained from a woman aged 25 to 39 in good health. The rearrangement joins TRBV5-4 to TRBJ1-1; no reliable D call. The CDR3 nucleotides read TGTGCCAGCAGCTTGGATGCGAACACTGAAGCTTTCTTT. Protein product: CASSLDANTEAFF. Complete variable domain (other parts from reference TRBV5-4 and TRBJ1-1): ETGVTQSPTHLIKTRGQQVTLRCSSQSGHNTVSWYQQALGQGPQFIFQYYREEENGRGNFPPRFSGLQFPNYSSELNVNALELDDSALYLCASSLDANTEAFFGQGTRLTVV.